Only a few counts were recorded for the clone carrying this TCR beta chain. Its antigen is currently unknown. The sample belongs to a study of T cell repertoires in cytomegalovirus infection. The wider study: CMV infection plus the matching HLA type was flagged by public TCR beta signatures. Findings of the study overall: CMV-specific TCR beta clonotypes restricted by HLA-C were the ones dominating the ex vivo response.

TCRdb passed the reads through MiXCR, listing each CDR3 protein once. The table has 700,000 to 900,000 distinct CDR3 sequences, roughly 28% seen once. V lost 1 base to trimming and J lost 5 bases, with 5 bases between them. Germline lookup yields CDR1 MNHEY and CDR2 SVGEGT. The CDR3 has 12 amino acids. This TCR was recovered from a human donor in good health (CMV status not recorded). Some clones in this sample may be carry-over from other donors' samples. This sample comprised cultured CD8+ T cells from PBMCs, obtained from culture after CMV antigen stimulation. This sequence joins TRBV6-2 or TRBV6-3 and TRBJ2-5; no definite D call. CDR3 sequence (DNA): TGTGCCAGCAGTTACTACTCGGAGACCCAGTACTTC. Its translation: CASSYYSETQYF.